What follows describes a single TCR beta chain. This sample is drawn from a study of shared T cell receptors in the human thymus. The repertoire was sequenced with immunoSEQ multiplex PCR; TCRdb's copy has only in-frame clones and lacks some. The repertoire holds 450,000 to 650,000 clones, with 75% to 80% as singletons. Trimming took off 3 bases at V and 2 bases at J, with 17 bases between the two ends. Per the germline V gene, CDR1 is MGHRA and CDR2 is YSYEKL. The CDR3 is made up of 18 amino acids. The sample was also linked to a second study, of human thymus T cells. This second study notes: Finnish infants who were healthy and having corrective surgery for congenital heart defects made up the donors. The thymus tissue came from resections taken during corrective heart surgery. In thymic and blood repertoires alike, V and J usage looked biased. Overlap was high between thymic repertoires from unrelated individuals, as reported in related research.

Sequencing was performed on thymocytes. The source of this sequence is a boy under three years old with a congenital heart defect. This sequence joins TRBV4-1 and TRBJ2-6, with D possibly TRBD2 on 5 matching bases. In nucleotides, the CDR3 is TGCGCCAGCAGCCAGGTCGGGAAGGGCCCCCCTGGGGCCAACGTCCTGACTTTC. It yields the protein CASSQVGKGPPGANVLTF.